The present T cell receptor beta chain was sequenced within a study of blood T cells in healthy people across ages. This clonotype turned up a few times. J lost 5 bases, V lost 6 bases, and 2 bases had no gene match. The CDR3 is 14 amino acids. Germline V gene data show CDR1 as ENHRY and CDR2 as SYGVKD. Using a J-beta primer mix together with a sample-barcoded 5' primer, a second PCR was run for roughly 7 to 12 cycles. TCRdb re-called the 5' RACE reads with MiXCR, one entry per CDR3 protein. Of more than 550,000 distinct CDR3 sequences in the sample, approximately 22% were seen once. The gene calls are TRBV10-3 and TRBJ1-6, with 9 positions matching TRBD1. The sequenced material came from blood. The source of this sequence is an older man in good health. CDR3 region: CAISRQGDNSPLHF. In DNA form, the CDR3 reads TGTGCCATCAGCCGACAGGGGGATAATTCACCCCTCCACTTT.